This T cell receptor beta chain was captured in a study of T cell responses to AZD1222 COVID-19 vaccine. Study-wide points: Among those given AZD1222, only six were seropositive at baseline.

The J segment lost 5 bases and the V segment lost 5 bases, leaving 6 bases of the junction unmatched. The CDR3 runs to 14 residues. The germline gives CDR1 MNHEY, CDR2 SVGAGI. The assay was immunoSEQ multiplex PCR, and TCRdb's table has in-frame clones only and misses some. The table has more than 110,000 clones, less than 95% seen once. This clone was detected once. Its antigen is unidentified. The sequence came from an adult in good health. The chain is built from TRBV6-5 and TRBJ1-5, with 7 bases that match TRBD1. This specimen consisted of peripheral blood, obtained on day 0 of AZD1222 vaccination. CDR3 bases: TGTGCCAGCAGTATCGACAGGGCAGATCAGCCCCAGCATTTT. It encodes CASSIDRADQPQHF.